Following are 11 T cell receptor beta chains from one sample sequenced in a study of CD8 T cells in ankylosing spondylitis. Regarding the study as a whole: Seven or eight highly homologous variants formed a TCR beta motif that appeared characteristic of ankylosing spondylitis blood.

Using its own MiXCR run on the 5' RACE reads, TCRdb lists one record per CDR3 protein. The sample holds 200,000 to 250,000 distinct CDR3 sequences, around 16% seen once. The antigens of these receptors remain unknown. The sequenced material came from blood, either unsorted or a sorted T cell fraction (not recorded which). These TCRs come from a male donor with ankylosing spondylitis.

The rearrangement joins TRBV7-9 to TRBJ1-4, with D maybe TRBD1 (5 bases). V was shortened by 7 bases and J by 8 bases, with 14 bases between the two germline ends. This CDR3 contains 13 residues. Germline-derived CDR1 and CDR2 are SEHNR and FQNEAQ (reference sequence). The CDR3 loop is CASTGDGKEKLFF. The CDR3 coding sequence is TGTGCCAGCACGGGGGATGGGAAGGAAAAACTGTTTTTT.

The chain combines TRBV19 with TRBJ2-1; 11 bases are a match to TRBD2. Trimming cost V 6 bases and J 4 bases; bases outside gene matches: 5. The CDR3 contains 15 residues. In germline, CDR1 is LNHDA, CDR2 SQIVND (reference sequence). The CDR3 nucleotides are TGTGCCAGTAGCCCTAGCGGGGGGTTTTACAATGAGCAGTTCTTC. It yields the protein CASSPSGGFYNEQFF. The entire variable domain, with the rest obtained from reference TRBV19 and TRBJ2-1, is as follows: DGGITQSPKYLFRKEGQNVTLSCEQNLNHDAMYWYRQDPGQGLRLIYYSQIVNDFQKGDIAEGYSVSREKKESFPLTVTSAQKNPTAFYLCASSPSGGFYNEQFFGPGTRLTVL.

The J gene is TRBJ2-7, the V gene TRBV30; 12 bases match TRBD1. J was trimmed by 4 bases and V by 4 bases; bases with no gene match: 5. The CDR3 loop spans 14 amino acids. In germline, CDR1 is GTSNPN, CDR2 SVGIG (reference sequence). Here the CDR3 reads CAWTPGQGAYEQYF. The DNA for the CDR3 is TGTGCCTGGACTCCGGGACAGGGGGCGTACGAGCAGTACTTC.

This clonotype was recorded a few times. The CDR3 region has the DNA TGTGCCAGCAGTTTGGTTTTAGCGGGAGATACGCAGTATTTT. Translation: CASSLVLAGDTQYF. The chain links TRBV12-3 or TRBV12-4 to TRBJ2-3; 7 nucleotides line up with TRBD2. Germline trimming cut 3 bases from V and 5 bases from J; bases unmatched to any gene: 5. The CDR3 is 14 residues long.

Ten or more counts support this clonotype. This chain connects TRBV29-1 to TRBJ2-2; no reliable D call. V was trimmed by 7 bases and J by 1 base, leaving 10 bases between them. CDR3 size: 13 residues. The germline V gene encodes CDR1 SQVTM and CDR2 ANQGSEA. The CDR3 region is CSAYRQNTGELFF. The CDR3 DNA sequence: TGCAGCGCATACAGACAGAACACCGGGGAGCTGTTTTTT.

Many counts were recorded for this clonotype. The V and J genes are TRBV20-1 and TRBJ2-5; D remains unclear. Deletions cut 2 bases from V and 1 base from J, with 17 bases between. CDR1 and CDR2 (germline): DFQATT, SNEGSKA (reference sequence). CDR3 length: 16 residues. Here the CDR3 reads CSARTLSQEIQETQYF. In DNA form, the CDR3 reads TGCAGTGCTAGAACGTTAAGCCAGGAGATCCAAGAGACCCAGTACTTC.

This clonotype was counted only a few times. The genes are TRBV5-1 and TRBJ2-2; D possibly matches TRBD1 or TRBD2 (5 bases each). The V gene lost 0 bases and the J gene lost 3 bases, with 18 bases spanning the gap. This CDR3 is 18 amino acids long. The germline V gene encodes CDR1 SGHRS and CDR2 YFSETQ. The CDR3 loop reads CASSLAPYGALDTGELFF. The CDR3 bases are TGCGCCAGCAGCTTGGCGCCCTACGGGGCGCTCGACACCGGGGAGCTGTTTTTT.

This chain uses TRBV4-3 with TRBJ2-3, with no clear D. Trimming left V 0 bases short and J 2 bases short, with 9 bases between. The CDR3 runs to 15 residues. Germline V lookup: CDR1 LGHNA, CDR2 YSLEER. The CDR3: CASSQEMQLTDTQYF. The CDR3 DNA follows: TGCGCCAGCAGCCAAGAGATGCAACTCACAGATACGCAGTATTTT.

This chain uses TRBV3-1 with TRBJ2-1; perhaps TRBD1 as D (5 bases). Per the germline V gene, CDR1 is LGHDT and CDR2 is YNNKEL (reference sequence). With 0 bases removed from V and 7 bases from J, the gap between germline ends came to 19 bases. This CDR3 comprises 17 residues. CDR3 residues: CASSQESLKGPTNEQFF. The CDR3 DNA is TGTGCCAGCAGCCAAGAGTCACTAAAGGGGCCCACGAATGAGCAGTTCTTC.

The J gene is TRBJ2-1, the V gene TRBV10-3; 9 bases align to TRBD2. V lost 0 bases and J lost 5; bases outside the gene matches: 8. Germline-derived CDR1 and CDR2 are ENHRY and SYGVKD. The length of the CDR3 is 17 residues. The CDR3 protein is CAISESEASGDHNEQFF. In DNA, the CDR3 is TGTGCCATCAGTGAGTCGGAGGCTAGCGGGGACCACAATGAGCAGTTCTTC.

The chain is built from TRBV7-8 and TRBJ2-3; no definite D call. Deletions cut 2 bases from V and 2 bases from J, with 11 bases between. CDR3 length: 15 residues. The V gene's germline CDR1 is SGHVS and CDR2 FQNEAQ. The DNA of the CDR3 is TGTGCCAGCAGCTTATATGCGGAGAACACAGATACGCAGTATTTT. Translation gives CASSLYAENTDTQYF.